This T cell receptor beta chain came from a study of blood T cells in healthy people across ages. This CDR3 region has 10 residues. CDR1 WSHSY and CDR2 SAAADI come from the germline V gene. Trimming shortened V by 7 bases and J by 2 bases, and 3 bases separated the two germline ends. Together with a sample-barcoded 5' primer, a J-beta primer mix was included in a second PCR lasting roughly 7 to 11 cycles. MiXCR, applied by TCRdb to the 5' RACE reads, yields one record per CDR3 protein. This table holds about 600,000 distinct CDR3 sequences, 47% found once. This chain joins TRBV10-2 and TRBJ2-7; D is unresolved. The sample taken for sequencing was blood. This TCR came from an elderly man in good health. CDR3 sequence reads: CASTPYEQYF. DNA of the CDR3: TGCGCCAGCACCCCCTACGAGCAGTACTTC.